What follows describes a single T cell receptor (beta chain). This sample is part of a study of blood T cell repertoires in COVID-19. Study summary: The United States, Italy and Spain were the sources of the acute and convalescent COVID-19 samples.

The CDR3 is made up of 15 amino acids. Trimming took 4 bases from V and 2 from J, leaving 13 bases between them. Germline lookup yields CDR1 KGHDR and CDR2 SFDVKD. Only in-frame clones appear in the TCRdb table, and some are missing; sequencing was by immunoSEQ multiplex PCR. The table records 200,000 to 250,000 clones, 70% to 85% of them present only once. The sample was peripheral blood. The chain uses TRBV24-1 and TRBJ2-5, with D unclear. The clonotype originates from a middle-aged woman who had recovered from COVID-19. The CDR3, as DNA: TGTGCCACCAGTGACTCCGACATGTTGCAAGAGACCCAGTACTTC. It is translated as CATSDSDMLQETQYF.